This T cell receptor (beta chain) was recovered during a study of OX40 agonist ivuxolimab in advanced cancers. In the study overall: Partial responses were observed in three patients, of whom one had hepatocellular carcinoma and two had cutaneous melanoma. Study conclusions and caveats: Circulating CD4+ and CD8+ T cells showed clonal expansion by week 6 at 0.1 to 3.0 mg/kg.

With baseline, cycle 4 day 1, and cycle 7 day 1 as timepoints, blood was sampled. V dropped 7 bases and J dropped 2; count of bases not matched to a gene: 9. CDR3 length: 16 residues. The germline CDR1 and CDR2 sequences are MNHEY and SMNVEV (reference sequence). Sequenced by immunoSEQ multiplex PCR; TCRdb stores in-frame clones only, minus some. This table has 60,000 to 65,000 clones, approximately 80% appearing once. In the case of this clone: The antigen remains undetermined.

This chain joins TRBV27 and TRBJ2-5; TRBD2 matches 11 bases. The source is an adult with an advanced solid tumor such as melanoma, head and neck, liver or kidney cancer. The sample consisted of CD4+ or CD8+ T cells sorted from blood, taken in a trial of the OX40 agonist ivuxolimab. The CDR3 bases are TGTGCCAGCACCCACACTAGCGGGAGCTCACAAGAGACCCAGTACTTC. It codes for CASTHTSGSSQETQYF.